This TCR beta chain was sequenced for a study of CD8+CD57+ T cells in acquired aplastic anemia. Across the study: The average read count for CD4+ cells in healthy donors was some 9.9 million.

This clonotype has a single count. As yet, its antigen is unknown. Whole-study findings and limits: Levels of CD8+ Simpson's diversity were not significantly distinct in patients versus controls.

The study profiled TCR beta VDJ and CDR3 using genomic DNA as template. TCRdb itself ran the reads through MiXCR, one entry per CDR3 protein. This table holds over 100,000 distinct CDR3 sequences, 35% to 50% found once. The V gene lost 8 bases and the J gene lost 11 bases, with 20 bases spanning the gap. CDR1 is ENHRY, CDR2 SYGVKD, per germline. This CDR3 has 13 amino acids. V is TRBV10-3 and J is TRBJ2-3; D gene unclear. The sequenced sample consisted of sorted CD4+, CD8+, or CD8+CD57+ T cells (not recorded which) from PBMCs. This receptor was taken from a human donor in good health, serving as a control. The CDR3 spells CAIRGSSMDEQYF. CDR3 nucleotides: TGTGCCATCCGAGGCAGTAGTATGGATGAGCAGTATTTT.